This paragraph covers one T cell receptor beta chain sequence. These data come from a study of OX40 agonist ivuxolimab in advanced cancers. TCRdb keeps only in-frame clones here, not all; method: immunoSEQ multiplex PCR. The sample lists approximately 61,000 clones, 75% to 85% occurring once. The clonotype comes from an adult with an advanced solid tumor such as melanoma, head and neck, liver or kidney cancer. Source: CD4+ or CD8+ T cells sorted from blood, taken in a trial of the OX40 agonist ivuxolimab.

The CDR3, as DNA: TGTGCCAGCAGTTCCCTACTCTCTAGCACAGATACGCAGTATTTT. It yields the protein CASSSLLSSTDTQYF. The chain employs TRBV6-6 and TRBJ2-3; the D is unclear. In germline, CDR1 is MNHNY, CDR2 SVGAGI (reference sequence). The CDR3 length is 15 residues. Trimming took off 4 bases at V and 0 bases at J, with 11 bases between the two ends.